This T cell receptor (beta chain) comes out of a study of blood T cell repertoires in COVID-19. Study overall: The samples span acute and convalescent COVID-19 from the United States, Italy and Spain. Nucleic acid was either cDNA or gDNA, and it came from T cells, B-cell-depleted T cells, or PBMCs.

V lost 5 bases and J 1 base, leaving 13 bases between the germline ends. CDR3 length: 15 residues. Germline-derived CDR1 and CDR2 are SGHRS and YFSETQ. The repertoire was sequenced with immunoSEQ multiplex PCR; TCRdb's copy has only in-frame clones and lacks some. The sample comprises about 68,000 clones, around 80% of which are singletons, and around a tenth rests with the top ten. The sample was peripheral blood. The chain links TRBV5-1 to TRBJ2-1, with D perhaps matching TRBD2 (5 bases). The TCR comes from a woman between 50 and 59 years old with acute or convalescent COVID-19. This chain's CDR3 is CASRRSGTSYNEQFF. CDR3 nucleotide sequence: TGCGCCAGCAGACGCAGCGGAACTTCCTACAATGAGCAGTTCTTC.